This T cell receptor (beta chain) is drawn from a study of blood T cell repertoires in COVID-19. The overall study: The United States, Italy and Spain were the sources of the acute and convalescent COVID-19 samples. T cells, B-cell-depleted T cells, or PBMCs supplied cDNA or gDNA.

In the original analysis: From reference gene primer amplification, estimates of nucleated cell counts were derived. Here immunoSEQ multiplex PCR was the method, and the copy in TCRdb shows in-frame clones only, minus some. V and J calls and clone size come straight from that table; D and trimming were deduced from the DNA. Of around 280,000 clones listed, roughly 86% are singletons. This clone was seen more than once but under ten times. The CDR3 loop spans 14 amino acids. The V gene lost 3 bases and the J gene lost 13 bases, with 18 bases spanning the gap. Per germline, CDR1 MDHEN and CDR2 SYDVKM. The material sequenced was peripheral blood. The chain has TRBV28 and TRBJ1-4, with D perhaps TRBD1 (5 bases). This clonotype was sampled from a man between 65 and 79 years old with acute or convalescent COVID-19. The CDR3 sequence is CASSLAGYNDRLFF. The CDR3 DNA is TGTGCCAGCAGTTTGGCAGGCTATAATGACAGACTGTTTTTT.